This TCR beta chain comes out of a study of T cell responses to AZD1222 COVID-19 vaccine. CDR1 and CDR2 (germline): MGHRA, YSYEKL. Trimming at V came to 0 bases and at J to 1 base, leaving 4 bases not matched to a gene. CDR3 size: 16 residues. Generated by immunoSEQ multiplex PCR, the TCRdb table keeps only in-frame clones and is missing some. The sample consists of over 130,000 clones, 85% to 95% of them appearing once. The specimen comprised peripheral blood, sampled on day 0 of AZD1222 vaccination. The chain is built from TRBV4-1 and TRBJ2-3; 7 positions agree with TRBD2. The receptor's source is an adult in good health. CDR3 coding DNA: TGCGCCAGCAGCCAAGATCGGGCGGGGGGCACAGATACGCAGTATTTT. It is translated as CASSQDRAGGTDTQYF.